Here is one TCR beta chain with its context. This sample stems from a study of shared clonotypes between healthy human individuals. Generated by immunoSEQ multiplex PCR, the TCRdb table keeps only in-frame clones and is missing some. Here the sample spans about 1.5 million clones, approximately 98% being singletons. Among the donors, all were Caucasian adults who lived in Nashville, Tennessee. CDR3 length: 20 amino acids. Between the trimmed V and J ends, which lost 0 bases and 2 bases, there was a span of 25 bases. Germline values: CDR1 SGHRS, CDR2 YFSETQ. Sequenced material: naive CD4+ T cells sorted from blood. Subset reported: CD45RA+ positively selected. This chain uses TRBV5-1 with TRBJ2-3; TRBD2 is a possible D gene (6 bases). The sequence was obtained from a man in his thirties or forties in good health. CDR3 coding DNA: TGCGCCAGCAGCTTGGAATCGTTCCAAACAGTCGGACTACTCACAGATACGCAGTATTTT. It translates to CASSLESFQTVGLLTDTQYF. The variable domain in full, completed from reference TRBV5-1 and TRBJ2-3, reads KAGVTQTPRYLIKTRGQQVTLSCSPISGHRSVSWYQQTPGQGLQFLFEYFSETQRNKGNFPGRFSGRQFSNSRSEMNVSTLELGDSALYLCASSLESFQTVGLLTDTQYFGPGTRLTVL.